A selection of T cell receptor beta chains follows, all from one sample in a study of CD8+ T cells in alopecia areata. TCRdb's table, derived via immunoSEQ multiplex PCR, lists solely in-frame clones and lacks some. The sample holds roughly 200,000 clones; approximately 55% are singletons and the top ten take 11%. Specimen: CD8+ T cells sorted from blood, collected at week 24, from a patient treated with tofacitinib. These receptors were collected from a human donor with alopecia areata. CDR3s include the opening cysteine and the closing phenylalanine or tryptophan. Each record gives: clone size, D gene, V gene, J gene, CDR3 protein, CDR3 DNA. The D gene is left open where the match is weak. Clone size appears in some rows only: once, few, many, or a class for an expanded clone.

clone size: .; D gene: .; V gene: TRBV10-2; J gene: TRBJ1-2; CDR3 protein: CASSESGRANYGYTF; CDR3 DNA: TGCGCCAGCAGTGAGTCGGGCAGGGCAAACTATGGCTACACCTTC
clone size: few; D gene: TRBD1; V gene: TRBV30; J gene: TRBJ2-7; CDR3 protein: CAWSEGQGAYEQYF; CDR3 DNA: TGTGCCTGGAGTGAAGGACAGGGAGCCTACGAGCAGTACTTC
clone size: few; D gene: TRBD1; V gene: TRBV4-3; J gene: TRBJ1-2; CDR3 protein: CASSKGQGLDGYTF; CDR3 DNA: TGCGCCAGCAGCAAGGGACAGGGGCTGGATGGCTACACCTTC
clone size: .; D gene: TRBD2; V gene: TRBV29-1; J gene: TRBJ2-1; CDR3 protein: CSVEPSGGADNEQFF; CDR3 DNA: TGCAGCGTTGAACCTAGCGGGGGGGCGGACAATGAGCAGTTCTTC
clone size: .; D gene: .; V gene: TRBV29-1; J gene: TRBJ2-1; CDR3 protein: CSVGDFDPLVGGEQFF; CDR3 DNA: TGCAGCGTTGGGGATTTTGACCCCCTCGTAGGTGGTGAGCAGTTCTTC
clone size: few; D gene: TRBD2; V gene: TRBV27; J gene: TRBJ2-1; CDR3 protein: CASSLSMGTRVNEQFF; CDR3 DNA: TGTGCCAGCAGTTTATCGATGGGGACTAGGGTCAATGAGCAGTTCTTC
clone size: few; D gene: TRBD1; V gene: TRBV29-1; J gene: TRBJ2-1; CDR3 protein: CSGRQGNEQFF; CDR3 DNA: TGCAGCGGTAGACAGGGAAATGAGCAGTTCTTC
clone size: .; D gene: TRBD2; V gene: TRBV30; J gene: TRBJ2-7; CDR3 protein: CAWSVTSSGEQYF; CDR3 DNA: TGTGCCTGGAGTGTGACTAGCTCGGGTGAGCAGTACTTC
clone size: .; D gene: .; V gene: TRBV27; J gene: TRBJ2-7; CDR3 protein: CASNQGGGEQYF; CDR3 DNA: TGTGCCAGCAACCAGGGAGGAGGTGAGCAGTACTTC
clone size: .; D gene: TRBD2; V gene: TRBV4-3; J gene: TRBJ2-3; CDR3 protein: CASSHERGGTDTQYF; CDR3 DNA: TGCGCCAGCAGCCATGAGCGGGGGGGCACAGATACGCAGTATTTT
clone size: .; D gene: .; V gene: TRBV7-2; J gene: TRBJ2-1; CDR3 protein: CASSLDRGTEQFF; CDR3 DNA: TGTGCCAGCAGCTTAGACCGGGGGACCGAGCAGTTCTTC
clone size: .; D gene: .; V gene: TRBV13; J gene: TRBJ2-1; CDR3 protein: CASSGTLPIIDEQFF; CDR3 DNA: TGTGCCAGCAGTGGGACCCTCCCGATAATCGATGAGCAGTTCTTC
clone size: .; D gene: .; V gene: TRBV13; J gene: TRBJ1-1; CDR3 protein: CASSLGREAFF; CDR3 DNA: TGTGCCAGCAGCTTAGGCCGTGAAGCTTTCTTT
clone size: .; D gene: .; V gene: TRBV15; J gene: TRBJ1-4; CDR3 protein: CATSRGEEGVEKLFF; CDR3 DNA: TGTGCCACCAGCAGAGGAGAGGAAGGGGTTGAAAAACTGTTTTTT
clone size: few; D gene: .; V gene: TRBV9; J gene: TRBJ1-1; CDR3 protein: CASSQYSGTEAFF; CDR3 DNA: TGTGCCAGCAGTCAGTATTCGGGCACTGAAGCTTTCTTT
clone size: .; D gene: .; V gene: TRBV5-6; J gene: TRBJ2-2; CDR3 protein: CASSPFVGGEKFGTGELFF; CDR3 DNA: TGTGCCAGCAGCCCTTTTGTGGGCGGAGAAAAGTTTGGCACCGGGGAGCTGTTTTTT
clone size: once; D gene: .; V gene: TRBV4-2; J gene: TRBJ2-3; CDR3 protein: CASTEGGAEDTQYF; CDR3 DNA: TGTGCCAGCACAGAGGGGGGGGCTGAAGATACGCAGTATTTT
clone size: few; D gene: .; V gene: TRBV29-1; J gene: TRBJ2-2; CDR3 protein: CSVEGGAGELFF; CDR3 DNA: TGCAGCGTTGAGGGAGGTGCCGGGGAGCTGTTTTTT
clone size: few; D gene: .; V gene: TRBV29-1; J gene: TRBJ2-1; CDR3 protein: CSASYNEQFF; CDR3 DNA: TGCAGCGCAAGCTACAATGAGCAGTTCTTC
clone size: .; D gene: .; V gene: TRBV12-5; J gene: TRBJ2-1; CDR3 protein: CASGLAGREQFF; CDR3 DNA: TGTGCTAGTGGTTTGGCCGGGCGGGAGCAGTTCTTC
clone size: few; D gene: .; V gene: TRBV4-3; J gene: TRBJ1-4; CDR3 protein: CASSQGGLGEKLFF; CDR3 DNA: TGCGCCAGCAGCCAAGGGGGCTTAGGCGAAAAACTGTTTTTT
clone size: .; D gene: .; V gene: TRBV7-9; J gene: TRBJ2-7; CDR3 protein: CASSLLARSDEQYF; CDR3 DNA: TGTGCCAGCAGCTTACTCGCCAGATCGGACGAGCAGTACTTC
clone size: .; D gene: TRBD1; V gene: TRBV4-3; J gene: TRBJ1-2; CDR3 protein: CASSSGTGIGYGYTF; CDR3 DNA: TGCGCCAGCAGCTCCGGGACAGGGATCGGCTATGGCTACACCTTC
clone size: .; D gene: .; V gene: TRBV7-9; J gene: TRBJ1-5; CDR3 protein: CASSYTGNQPQHF; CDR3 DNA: TGTGCCAGCAGCTATACAGGGAATCAGCCCCAGCATTTT
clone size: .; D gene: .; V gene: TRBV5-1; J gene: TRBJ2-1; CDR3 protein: CASSSSDNEQFF; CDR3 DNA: TGCGCCAGCAGCTCAAGCGACAATGAGCAGTTCTTC
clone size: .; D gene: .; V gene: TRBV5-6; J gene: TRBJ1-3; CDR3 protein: CASSSGLSGNTIYF; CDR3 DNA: TGTGCCAGCAGCTCGGGACTCTCTGGAAACACCATATATTTT
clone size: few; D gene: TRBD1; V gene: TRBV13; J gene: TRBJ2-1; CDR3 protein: CASSLGQGAGEQFF; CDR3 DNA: TGTGCCAGCAGCTTAGGACAGGGGGCCGGTGAGCAGTTCTTC
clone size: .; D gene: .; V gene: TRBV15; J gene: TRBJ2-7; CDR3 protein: CATSTTGPGTPNEQYF; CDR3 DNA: TGTGCCACCAGCACAACCGGCCCAGGGACCCCTAACGAGCAGTACTTC
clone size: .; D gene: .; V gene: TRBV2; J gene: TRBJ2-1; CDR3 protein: CASSEDASSYNEQFF; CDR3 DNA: TGTGCCAGCAGTGAAGATGCAAGTTCCTACAATGAGCAGTTCTTC
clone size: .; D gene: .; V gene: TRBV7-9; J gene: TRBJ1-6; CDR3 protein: CASSPGDSNYNSPLHF; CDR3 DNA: TGTGCCAGCAGCCCTGGGGACTCCAACTATAATTCACCCCTCCACTTT
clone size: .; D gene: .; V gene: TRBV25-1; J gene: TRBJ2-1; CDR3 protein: CASSLSYNEQFF; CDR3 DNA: TGTGCCAGCTCCCTGTCCTACAATGAGCAGTTCTTC
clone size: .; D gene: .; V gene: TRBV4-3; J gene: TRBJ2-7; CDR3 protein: CASSQDSQGSYEQYF; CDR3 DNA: TGCGCCAGCAGCCAAGATTCCCAGGGGTCCTACGAGCAGTACTTC
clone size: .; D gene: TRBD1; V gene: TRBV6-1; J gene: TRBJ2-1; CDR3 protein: CASSEPRQGHNEQFF; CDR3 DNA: TGTGCCAGCAGTGAGCCTCGACAGGGCCACAATGAGCAGTTCTTC
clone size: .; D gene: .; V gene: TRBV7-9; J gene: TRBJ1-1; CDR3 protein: CASSFTVQGAHTEAFF; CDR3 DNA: TGTGCCAGCAGCTTCACCGTACAGGGAGCGCACACTGAAGCTTTCTTT
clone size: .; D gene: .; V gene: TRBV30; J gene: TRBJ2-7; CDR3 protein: CAWTLGYEQYF; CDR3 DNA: TGTGCCTGGACACTCGGATACGAGCAGTACTTC
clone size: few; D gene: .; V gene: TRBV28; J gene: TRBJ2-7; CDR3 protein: CASSQYEQYF; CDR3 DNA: TGTGCCAGCAGCCAGTACGAGCAGTACTTC
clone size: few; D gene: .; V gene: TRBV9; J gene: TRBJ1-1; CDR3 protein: CASSPGSGFNTEAFF; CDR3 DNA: TGTGCCAGCAGCCCCGGTTCTGGCTTCAACACTGAAGCTTTCTTT
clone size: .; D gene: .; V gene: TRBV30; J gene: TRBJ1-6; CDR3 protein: CAWSVNLLGSPLHF; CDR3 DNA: TGTGCCTGGAGTGTAAACCTACTTGGTTCACCCCTCCACTTT
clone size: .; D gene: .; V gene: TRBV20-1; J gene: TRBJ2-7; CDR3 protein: CSATDEREQYF; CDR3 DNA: TGCAGTGCTACAGATGAGCGCGAGCAGTACTTC